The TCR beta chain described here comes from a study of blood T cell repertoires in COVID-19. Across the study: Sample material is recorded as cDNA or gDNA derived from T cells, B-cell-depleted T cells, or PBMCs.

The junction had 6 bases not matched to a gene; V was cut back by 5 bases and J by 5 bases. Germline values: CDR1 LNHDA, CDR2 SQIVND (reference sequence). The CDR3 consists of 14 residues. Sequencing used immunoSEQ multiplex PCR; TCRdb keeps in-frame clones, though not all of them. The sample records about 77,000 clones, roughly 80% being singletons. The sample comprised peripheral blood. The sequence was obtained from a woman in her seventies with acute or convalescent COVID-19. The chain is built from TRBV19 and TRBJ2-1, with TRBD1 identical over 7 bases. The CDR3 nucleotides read TGTGCCAGTAGTGGGCCGGGACAGAACAATGAGCAGTTCTTC. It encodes CASSGPGQNNEQFF.